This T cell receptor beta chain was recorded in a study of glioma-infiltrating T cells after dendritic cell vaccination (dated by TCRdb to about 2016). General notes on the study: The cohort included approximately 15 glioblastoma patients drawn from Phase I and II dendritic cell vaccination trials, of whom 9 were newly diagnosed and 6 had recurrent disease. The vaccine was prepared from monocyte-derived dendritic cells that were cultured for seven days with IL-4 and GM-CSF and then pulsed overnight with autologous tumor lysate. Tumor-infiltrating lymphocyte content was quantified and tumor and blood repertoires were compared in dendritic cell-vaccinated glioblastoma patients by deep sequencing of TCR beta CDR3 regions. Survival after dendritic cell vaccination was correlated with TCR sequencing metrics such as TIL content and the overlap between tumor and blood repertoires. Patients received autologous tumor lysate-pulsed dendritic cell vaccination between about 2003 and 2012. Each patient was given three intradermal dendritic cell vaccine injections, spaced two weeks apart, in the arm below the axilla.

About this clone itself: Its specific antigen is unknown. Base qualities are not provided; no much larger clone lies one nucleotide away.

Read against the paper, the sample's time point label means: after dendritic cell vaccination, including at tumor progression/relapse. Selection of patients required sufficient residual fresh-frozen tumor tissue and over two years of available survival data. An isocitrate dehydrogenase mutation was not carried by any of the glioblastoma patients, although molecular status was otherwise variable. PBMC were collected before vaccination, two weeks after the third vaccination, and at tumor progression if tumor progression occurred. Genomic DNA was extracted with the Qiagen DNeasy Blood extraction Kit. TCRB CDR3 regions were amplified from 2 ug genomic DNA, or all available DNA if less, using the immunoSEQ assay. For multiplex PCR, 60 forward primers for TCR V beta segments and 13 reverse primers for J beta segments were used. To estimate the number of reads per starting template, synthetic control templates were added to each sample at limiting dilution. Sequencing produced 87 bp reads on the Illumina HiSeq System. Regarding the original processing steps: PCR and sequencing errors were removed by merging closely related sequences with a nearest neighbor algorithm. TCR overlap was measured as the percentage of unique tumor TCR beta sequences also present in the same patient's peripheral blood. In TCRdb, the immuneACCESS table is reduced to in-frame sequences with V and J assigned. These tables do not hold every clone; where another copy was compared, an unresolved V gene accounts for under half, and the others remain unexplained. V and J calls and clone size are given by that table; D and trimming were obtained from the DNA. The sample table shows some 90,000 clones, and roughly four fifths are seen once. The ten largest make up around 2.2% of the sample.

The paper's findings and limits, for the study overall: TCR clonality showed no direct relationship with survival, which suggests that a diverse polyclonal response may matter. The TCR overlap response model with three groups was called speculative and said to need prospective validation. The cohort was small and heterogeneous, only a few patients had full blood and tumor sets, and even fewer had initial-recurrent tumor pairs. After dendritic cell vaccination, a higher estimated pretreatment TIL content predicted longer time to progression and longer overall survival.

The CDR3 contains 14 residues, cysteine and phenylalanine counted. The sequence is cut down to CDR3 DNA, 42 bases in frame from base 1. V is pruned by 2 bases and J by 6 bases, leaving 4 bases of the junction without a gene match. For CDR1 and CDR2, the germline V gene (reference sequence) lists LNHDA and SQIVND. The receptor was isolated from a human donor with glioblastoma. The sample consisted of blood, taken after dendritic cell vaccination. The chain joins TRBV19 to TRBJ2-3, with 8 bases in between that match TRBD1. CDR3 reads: CASSIRQGADTQYF. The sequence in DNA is TGTGCCAGTAGTATAAGGCAGGGGGCTGATACGCAGTATTTT.